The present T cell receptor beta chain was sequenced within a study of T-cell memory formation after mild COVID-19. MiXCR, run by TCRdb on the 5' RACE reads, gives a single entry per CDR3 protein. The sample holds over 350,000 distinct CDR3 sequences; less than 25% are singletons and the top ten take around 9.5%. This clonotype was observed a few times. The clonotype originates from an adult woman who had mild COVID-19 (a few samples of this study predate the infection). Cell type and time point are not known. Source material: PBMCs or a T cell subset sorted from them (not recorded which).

CDR3 DNA sequence: TGTGCCAGCAGCCCCAAACCCCTAGCGGGGGGACGCGAGCAGTACTTC. This encodes CASSPKPLAGGREQYF. The chain employs TRBV7-2 and TRBJ2-7; 11 positions match TRBD2. The length of the CDR3 is 16 residues. Trimming took 5 bases from V and 6 from J; bases not matched to a gene: 12. Looked up from germline, CDR1 is SGHTA and CDR2 is FQGNSA.